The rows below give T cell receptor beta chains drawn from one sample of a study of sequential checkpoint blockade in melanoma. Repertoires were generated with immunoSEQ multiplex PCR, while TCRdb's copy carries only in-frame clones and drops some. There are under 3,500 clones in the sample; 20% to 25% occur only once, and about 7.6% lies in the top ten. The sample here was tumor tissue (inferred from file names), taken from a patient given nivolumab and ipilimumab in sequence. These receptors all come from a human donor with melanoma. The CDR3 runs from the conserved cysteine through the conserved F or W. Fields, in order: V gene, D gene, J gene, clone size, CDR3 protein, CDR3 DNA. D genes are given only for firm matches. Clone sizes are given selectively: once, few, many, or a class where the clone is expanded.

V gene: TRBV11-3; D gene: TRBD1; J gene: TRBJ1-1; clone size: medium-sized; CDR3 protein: CASSSRTGGTEAFF; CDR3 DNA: TGTGCCAGCAGCTCAAGGACAGGGGGCACTGAAGCTTTCTTT
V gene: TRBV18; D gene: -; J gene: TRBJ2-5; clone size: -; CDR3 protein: CASSLDGSETQYF; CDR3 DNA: TGTGCCAGCTCACTGGACGGGTCAGAGACCCAGTACTTC
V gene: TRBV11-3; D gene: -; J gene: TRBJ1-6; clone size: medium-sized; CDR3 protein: CASSAIQVRDSPLHF; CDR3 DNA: TGTGCCAGCAGCGCGATACAGGTTCGGGATTCACCCCTCCACTTT
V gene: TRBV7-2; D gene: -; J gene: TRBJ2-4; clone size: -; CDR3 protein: CASSLAPKNIQYF; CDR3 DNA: TGTGCCAGCAGCTTAGCCCCGAAAAACATTCAGTACTTC
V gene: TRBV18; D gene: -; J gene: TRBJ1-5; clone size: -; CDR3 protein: CASSPPNRDSNQPQHF; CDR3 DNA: TGTGCCAGCTCACCACCAAACAGGGATAGCAATCAGCCCCAGCATTTT
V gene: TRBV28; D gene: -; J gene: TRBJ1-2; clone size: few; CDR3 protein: CASSLSILYGYTF; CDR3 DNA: TGTGCCAGCAGTTTATCGATCTTATATGGCTACACCTTC
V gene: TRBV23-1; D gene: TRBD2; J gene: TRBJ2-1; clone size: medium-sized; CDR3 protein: CASSDGRGDYNEQFF; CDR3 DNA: TGCGCCAGCAGCGATGGGCGGGGGGACTACAATGAGCAGTTCTTC
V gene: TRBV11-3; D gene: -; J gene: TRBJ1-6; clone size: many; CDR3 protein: CASSLRDNNSPLHF; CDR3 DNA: TGTGCCAGCAGCTTGAGGGACAATAATTCACCCCTCCACTTT
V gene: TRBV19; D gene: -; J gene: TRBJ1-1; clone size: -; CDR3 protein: CASSIVGPMNTEAFF; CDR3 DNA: TGTGCCAGTAGTATAGTCGGACCCATGAACACTGAAGCTTTCTTT
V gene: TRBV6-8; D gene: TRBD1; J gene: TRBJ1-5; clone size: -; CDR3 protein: CASTRGVGNQPQHF; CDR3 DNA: TGTGCCAGCACCAGGGGGGTAGGGAATCAGCCCCAGCATTTT
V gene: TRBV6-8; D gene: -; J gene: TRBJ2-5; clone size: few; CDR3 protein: CASSRTGRGMGTQYF; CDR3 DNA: TGTGCCAGCAGCCGGACAGGGAGGGGAATGGGGACCCAGTACTTC
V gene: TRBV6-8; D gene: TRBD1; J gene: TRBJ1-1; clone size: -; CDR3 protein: CASRGGQNTEAFF; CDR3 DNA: TGTGCCTCCAGGGGGGGACAGAACACTGAAGCTTTCTTT
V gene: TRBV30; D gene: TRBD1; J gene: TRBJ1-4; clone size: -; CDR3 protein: CAWTPPDRFNEKLFF; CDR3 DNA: TGTGCCTGGACCCCACCGGACAGGTTTAATGAAAAACTGTTTTTT
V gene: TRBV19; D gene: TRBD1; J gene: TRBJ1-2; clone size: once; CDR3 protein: CASSTQGAHGYTF; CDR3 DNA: TGTGCCAGTAGTACCCAGGGGGCGCACGGCTACACCTTC
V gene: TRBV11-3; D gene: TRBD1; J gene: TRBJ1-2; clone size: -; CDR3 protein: CASSHPLRGRRGNYGYTF; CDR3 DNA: TGTGCCAGCAGCCACCCCCTGAGGGGCCGCAGGGGGAACTATGGCTACACCTTC
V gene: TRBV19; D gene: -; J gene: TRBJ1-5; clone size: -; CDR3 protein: CASTPTRNQPQHF; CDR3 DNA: TGTGCCAGTACCCCGACGAGGAATCAGCCCCAGCATTTT
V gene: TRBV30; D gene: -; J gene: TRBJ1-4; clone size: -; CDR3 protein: CALGVSTNEKLFF; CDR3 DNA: TGTGCCCTAGGGGTTTCGACTAATGAAAAACTGTTTTTT
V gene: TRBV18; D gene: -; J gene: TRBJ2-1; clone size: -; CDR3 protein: CASSPEGLSYNEQFF; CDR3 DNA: TGTGCCAGCTCACCAGAGGGCCTCTCCTACAATGAGCAGTTCTTC
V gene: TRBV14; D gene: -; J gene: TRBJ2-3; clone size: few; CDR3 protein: CASSQEGARAGAMTDTQYF; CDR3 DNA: TGTGCCAGCAGCCAAGAAGGCGCTCGGGCAGGAGCTATGACAGATACGCAGTATTTT
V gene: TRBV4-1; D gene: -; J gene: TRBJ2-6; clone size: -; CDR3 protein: CASSQDSSGANVLTF; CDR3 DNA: TGCGCCAGCAGCCAAGATAGCTCTGGGGCCAACGTCCTGACTTTC
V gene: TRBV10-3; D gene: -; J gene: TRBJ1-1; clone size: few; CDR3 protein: CAISERMGFNTEAFF; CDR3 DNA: TGTGCCATCAGTGAGAGGATGGGGTTTAACACTGAAGCTTTCTTT
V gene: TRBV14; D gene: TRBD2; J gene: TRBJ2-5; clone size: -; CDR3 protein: CASSQPRGVGETQYF; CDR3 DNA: TGTGCCAGCAGCCAACCTCGGGGGGTTGGAGAGACCCAGTACTTC
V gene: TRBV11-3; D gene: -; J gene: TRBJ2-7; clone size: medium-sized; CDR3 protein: CASREWNRSYEQYF; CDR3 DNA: TGTGCCAGCAGAGAATGGAACCGCTCCTACGAGCAGTACTTC
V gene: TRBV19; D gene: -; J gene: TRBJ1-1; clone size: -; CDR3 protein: CASNSRNTEAFF; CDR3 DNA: TGTGCCAGTAACTCCCGGAACACTGAAGCTTTCTTT
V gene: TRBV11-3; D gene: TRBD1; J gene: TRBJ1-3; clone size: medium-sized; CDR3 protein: CASSQASDRITGNTIYF; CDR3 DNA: TGTGCCAGCAGCCAGGCTTCGGACAGGATTACTGGAAACACCATATATTTT
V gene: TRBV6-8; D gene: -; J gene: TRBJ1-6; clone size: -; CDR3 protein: CASGATRYNSPLHF; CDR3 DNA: TGTGCCAGCGGGGCCACACGGTATAATTCACCCCTCCACTTT
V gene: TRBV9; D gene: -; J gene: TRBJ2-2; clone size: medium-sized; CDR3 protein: CASSVAGSTGELFF; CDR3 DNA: TGTGCCAGCAGCGTAGCGGGGTCCACCGGGGAGCTGTTTTTT
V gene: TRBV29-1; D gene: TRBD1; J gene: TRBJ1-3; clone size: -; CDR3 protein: CSGRQGSSGNTIYF; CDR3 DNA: TGCAGCGGTCGACAGGGATCCTCTGGAAACACCATATATTTT
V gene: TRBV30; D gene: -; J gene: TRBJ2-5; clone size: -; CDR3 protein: CAWTGGQTQYF; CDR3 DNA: TGTGCCTGGACCGGGGGGCAGACCCAGTACTTC
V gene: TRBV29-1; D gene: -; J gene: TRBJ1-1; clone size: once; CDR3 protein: CSVEGGSLPGTEAFF; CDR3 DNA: TGCAGCGTTGAAGGGGGATCTCTACCGGGGACTGAAGCTTTCTTT
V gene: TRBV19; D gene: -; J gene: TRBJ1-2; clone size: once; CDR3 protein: CASSIGYGLGGYTF; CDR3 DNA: TGTGCCAGTAGTATAGGTTACGGTTTGGGTGGCTACACCTTC
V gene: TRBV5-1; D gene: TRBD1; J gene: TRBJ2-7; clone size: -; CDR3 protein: CASSPGQGPPYEQYF; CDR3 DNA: TGCGCCAGCAGCCCAGGACAGGGGCCCCCCTACGAGCAGTACTTC
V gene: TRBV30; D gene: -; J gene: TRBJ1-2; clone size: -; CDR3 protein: CAWSVGYGYTF; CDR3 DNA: TGTGCCTGGAGTGTCGGGTATGGCTACACCTTC
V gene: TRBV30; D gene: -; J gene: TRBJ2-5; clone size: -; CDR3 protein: CAWDLTGQETQYF; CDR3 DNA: TGTGCCTGGGACTTAACAGGGCAAGAGACCCAGTACTTC
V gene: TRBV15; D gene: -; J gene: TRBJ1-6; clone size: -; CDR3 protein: CATSRDAFLNSNYNSPLHF; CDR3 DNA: TGTGCCACCAGCAGAGATGCCTTCCTTAATTCGAACTATAATTCACCCCTCCACTTT
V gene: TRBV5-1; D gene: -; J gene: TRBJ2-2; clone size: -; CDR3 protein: CASSLDLGTTGELFF; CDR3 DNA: TGCGCCAGCAGCTTGGACCTTGGGACAACCGGGGAGCTGTTTTTT
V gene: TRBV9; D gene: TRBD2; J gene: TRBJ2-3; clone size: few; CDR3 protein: CASSVGTSDPDTQYF; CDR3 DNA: TGTGCCAGCAGCGTAGGAACTAGCGACCCAGATACGCAGTATTTT
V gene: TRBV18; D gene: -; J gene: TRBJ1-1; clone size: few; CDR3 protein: CASSPGQSNTEAFF; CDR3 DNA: TGTGCCAGCTCACCAGGACAGTCGAACACTGAAGCTTTCTTT
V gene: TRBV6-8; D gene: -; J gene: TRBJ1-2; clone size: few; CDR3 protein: CASTENRQSGVGGYTF; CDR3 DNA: TGTGCCAGCACCGAAAACCGGCAATCCGGCGTTGGTGGCTACACCTTC
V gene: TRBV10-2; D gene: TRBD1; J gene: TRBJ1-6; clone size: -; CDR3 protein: CASSYKRDRGLNSPLHF; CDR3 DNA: TGCGCCAGCAGCTATAAAAGGGACAGGGGTCTTAATTCACCCCTCCACTTT